This T cell receptor (beta chain) originates from a study of glioma-infiltrating T cells. Amplification of TCR alpha and beta CDR3 regions from RNA used iRepertoire nested multiplex PCR. Input was about 85-400 ng of tissue mRNA or PBMC total RNA. MiXCR was run by TCRdb on the multiplex PCR reads, yielding one entry per CDR3 protein. The sample lists 1,500 to 2,000 distinct CDR3 sequences, around four fifths occurring once. Note on this clonotype: At one end, the junction sequence differs from germline, possibly due to a read error.

Germline-derived CDR1 and CDR2 are MGHRA and YSYEKL. The CDR3 length is 15 residues. The V gene is TRBV4-1, the J gene TRBJ1-2; no clear D. The sequencing input was glioma tissue, nonneoplastic brain tissue, or PBMCs (not recorded which). This TCR was recovered from a human donor with low-grade glioma or glioblastoma, undergoing nonglioma brain surgery, or in good health (not recorded which). Some clones in this sample may be carry-over from other donors' samples. This CDR3 reads CASSPESFPNYGYIF. The CDR3 DNA reads TGCGCCAGCAGCCCAGAGTCTTTCCCTAACTACGGGTACATCTTC.